The 22 T cell receptor beta chains below were found in one sample sequenced in a study of OX40 agonist ivuxolimab in advanced cancers. Clones were read by immunoSEQ multiplex PCR, and TCRdb kept only the in-frame ones, dropping some. The sample lists fewer than 50,000 clones; about 83% were seen once. Material: CD4+ or CD8+ T cells sorted from blood, obtained in a trial of the OX40 agonist ivuxolimab. These receptors were obtained from an adult with an advanced solid tumor such as melanoma, head and neck, liver or kidney cancer.

The chain uses TRBV27 and TRBJ1-5, with a tentative D call TRBD1 (5 bases). Germline assignment: CDR1 MNHEY and CDR2 SMNVEV (reference sequence). V lost 3 bases and J 6 bases, leaving 12 bases between the germline ends. The CDR3 length is 14 residues. CDR3: CASSFTGSGQPQHF. The CDR3 nucleotides read TGTGCCAGCAGTTTCACAGGTAGTGGTCAGCCCCAGCATTTT.

CDR3 DNA sequence: TGCGCCAGCAGCCAAGAGTTGACCGAAACCCTGGCGCCCCAGCATTTT. Amino acid sequence: CASSQELTETLAPQHF. The chain recombines TRBV4-1 with TRBJ1-5; D uncertain. CDR1 MGHRA and CDR2 YSYEKL come from the germline V gene. V was shortened by 0 bases and J by 9 bases, with 18 bases between the two germline ends. The CDR3 consists of 16 residues.

This clone has only a few counts. This sequence joins TRBV5-8 and TRBJ1-3; TRBD1 is a possible D gene (6 bases). The germline V gene has CDR1 SGHTS and CDR2 YDEGEE. Trimming removed 0 bases at V and 8 bases at J, with 18 bases between. CDR3 size: 16 residues. In nucleotides, the CDR3 is TGTGCCAGCAGCTTGGGGGGGTACAGGGCCCAAGACACCATATATTTT. This translates into CASSLGGYRAQDTIYF.

The V and J genes are TRBV19 and TRBJ2-7; 8 bases fit TRBD1. Unmatched junction bases numbered 9, after V lost 6 bases and J lost 5 bases. There are 14 residues in the CDR3. Germline CDR1 is LNHDA and CDR2 is SQIVND (reference sequence). CDR3 protein: CASRPGTGMDEQYF. In nucleotides, the CDR3 is TGTGCCAGTAGACCCGGGACAGGTATGGACGAGCAGTACTTC.

The chain carries TRBV10-3 and TRBJ1-4, with D hard to call. The CDR3 covers 16 residues. Germline CDR1 ENHRY, CDR2 SYGVKD. Trimming left V 0 bases short and J 3 bases short, with 11 bases between. The CDR3 DNA sequence: TGTGCCATCAGTGAGTCGATAGTAAAGCCTAATGAAAAACTGTTTTTT. It yields the protein CAISESIVKPNEKLFF.

The chain links TRBV27 to TRBJ2-7; D tentatively fits TRBD1 or TRBD2 (5 bases each). Germline assignment: CDR1 MNHEY and CDR2 SMNVEV (reference sequence). This CDR3 has 13 residues. V was pared by 4 bases and J by 3 bases, with 10 bases between. In nucleotides, the CDR3 is TGTGCCAGCAGTTGGGGGATATTCTACGAGCAGTACTTC. The encoded protein is CASSWGIFYEQYF.

The chain has TRBV5-6 and TRBJ2-5; unclear D gene. V lost 0 bases and J lost 2, with 17 bases in between. From germline, CDR1 is SGHDT and CDR2 YYEEEE. The CDR3 contains 17 residues. CDR3 sequence reads: CASSLARGAPLQETQYF. The CDR3 DNA follows: TGTGCCAGCAGCTTGGCCAGAGGAGCGCCCTTACAAGAGACCCAGTACTTC.

The table lists this clone with a count of one. The genes are TRBV18 and TRBJ1-3; D is perhaps TRBD1 (5 bases). Germline V CDR1 and CDR2: KGHSH, LQKENI. Trimming cost V 3 bases and J 0 bases, with 9 bases left between them. This CDR3 has 15 amino acids. The CDR3 bases are TGTGCCAGCTCACCCGACAGCAGCTCTGGAAACACCATATATTTT. Protein: CASSPDSSSGNTIYF. Looking up the rest from reference TRBV18 and TRBJ1-3 gives the full variable domain: NAGVMQNPRHLVRRRGQEARLRCSPMKGHSHVYWYRQLPEEGLKFMVYLQKENIIDESGMPKERFSAEFPKEGPSILRIQQVVRGDSAAYFCASSPDSSSGNTIYFGEGSWLTVV.

The chain uses TRBV4-3 and TRBJ2-7; D possibly corresponds to TRBD1 (6 bases). Trimming removed 0 bases from V and 0 bases from J, with 12 bases in between. CDR1 is LGHNA, CDR2 YSLEER, per germline. The CDR3 sequence is 16 residues long. The CDR3 reads CASSQENRASSYEQYF. The CDR3 DNA sequence: TGCGCCAGCAGCCAAGAGAACAGGGCGAGCTCCTACGAGCAGTACTTC.

The chain recombines TRBV9 with TRBJ2-1, with D unresolved. V lost 0 bases and J lost 6, with 7 bases in between. The germline V gene encodes CDR1 SGDLS and CDR2 YYNGEE. The CDR3 has 13 residues. The CDR3 bases are TGTGCCAGCAGCGTAGGACTGGCCAATGAGCAGTTCTTC. This sequence encodes CASSVGLANEQFF.

The rearrangement uses TRBV6-5 and TRBJ1-1; D not certain. V was shortened by 0 bases and J by 0 bases, with 11 bases between the two germline ends. This CDR3 has 16 amino acids. From germline, CDR1 is MNHEY and CDR2 SVGAGI. CDR3 in amino acids: CASSYSRADMNTEAFF. DNA of the CDR3: TGTGCCAGCAGTTACTCGAGAGCAGACATGAACACTGAAGCTTTCTTT.

The CDR3: CASGFSRGEVWGNTGELFF. CDR3 coding DNA: TGTGCTAGTGGTTTTTCTAGGGGAGAGGTGTGGGGAAACACCGGGGAGCTGTTTTTT. The chain combines TRBV12-5 with TRBJ2-2; D is possibly TRBD1 or TRBD2 (5 bases each). The CDR3 is 19 amino acids. Germline CDR1 reads LGHNT; CDR2 reads FRNRAP. V was trimmed by 3 bases and J by 2 bases, leaving 22 bases between them.

The V gene is TRBV29-1, the J gene TRBJ2-7; D not certain. Between the trimmed V and J ends, which lost 7 bases and 6 bases, there was a span of 16 bases. Germline V lookup: CDR1 SQVTM, CDR2 ANQGSEA. The CDR3 has 12 amino acids. CDR3 protein: CSGKGLSGEQYF. The CDR3 coding sequence is TGCAGCGGGAAAGGGCTTTCGGGCGAGCAGTACTTC.

This sequence joins TRBV7-9 and TRBJ2-2; 10 nucleotides align to TRBD1. The CDR3 covers 19 residues. J gave up 5 bases and V 5 bases, and 17 bases lay outside the gene matches. The V gene's germline CDR1 is SEHNR and CDR2 FQNEAQ (reference sequence). The CDR3 DNA is TGTGCCAGCAGCCCATTTAAGTACCGGGACAGGGGTTATACCGGGGAGCTGTTTTTT. Its translation is CASSPFKYRDRGYTGELFF. The entire variable domain, with the rest obtained from reference TRBV7-9 and TRBJ2-2, is as follows: DTGVSQNPRHKITKRGQNVTFRCDPISEHNRLYWYRQTLGQGPEFLTYFQNEAQLEKSRLLSDRFSAERPKGSFSTLEIQRTEQGDSAMYLCASSPFKYRDRGYTGELFFGEGSRLTVL.

V gene TRBV19 combines with J gene TRBJ1-3; D gene ambiguous. The ends were cut back, 0 bases at V and 3 bases at J, with 12 bases in the middle. Looked up from germline, CDR1 is LNHDA and CDR2 is SQIVND (reference sequence). This CDR3 region has 16 residues. CDR3 protein: CASSIDLVRFGNTIYF. The DNA for the CDR3 is TGTGCCAGTAGTATAGATTTAGTCCGGTTTGGAAACACCATATATTTT.

The rearrangement links TRBV4-3 to TRBJ1-1; possibly TRBD1 for D (5 bases). The CDR3 length is 14 residues. With 0 bases removed from V and 3 bases from J, the gap between germline ends came to 8 bases. Germline V gene lookup returns CDR1 LGHNA and CDR2 YSLEER. The CDR3 DNA reads TGCGCCAGCAGCCAAGATGGGGGACACACTGAAGCTTTCTTT. It codes for CASSQDGGHTEAFF.

This chain links TRBV7-3 with TRBJ2-5; 10 nucleotides agree with TRBD1. V trimming: 5 bases; J trimming: 4 bases; junction bases outside the gene matches: 1. CDR3 length: 13 amino acids. CDR1 is SGHTA, CDR2 FQGTGA, per germline. CDR3 nucleotides: TGTGCCAGCAGCCGGGACAGGGGAGAGACCCAGTACTTC. Its translation: CASSRDRGETQYF.

The chain carries TRBV29-1 and TRBJ2-7; 13 bases align to TRBD2. In germline, CDR1 is SQVTM, CDR2 ANQGSEA. The junction had 8 bases not matched to a gene; V was cut back by 1 base and J by 5 bases. The CDR3 has 16 residues. CDR3 sequence: CSVEADTSGRGNEQYF. As DNA, the CDR3 is TGCAGCGTTGAAGCGGATACTAGCGGGAGGGGTAACGAGCAGTACTTC.

The chain couples TRBV7-9 to TRBJ2-2, with D perhaps TRBD1 (5 bases). Trimming stripped 5 bases from V and 0 bases from J, with 10 bases between. There are 15 residues in the CDR3. CDR1 is SEHNR and CDR2 is FQNEAQ in the germline V gene (reference sequence). The CDR3 region has the DNA TGTGCCAGCAGCCTAAAGACAGCGAACACCGGGGAGCTGTTTTTT. Translated: CASSLKTANTGELFF. Full variable domain (outside the CDR3, taken from reference TRBV7-9 and TRBJ2-2): DTGVSQNPRHKITKRGQNVTFRCDPISEHNRLYWYRQTLGQGPEFLTYFQNEAQLEKSRLLSDRFSAERPKGSFSTLEIQRTEQGDSAMYLCASSLKTANTGELFFGEGSRLTVL.

The chain is built from TRBV7-9 and TRBJ1-1; 7 bases are shared with TRBD1. CDR3 length equals 16 residues. Germline V lookup: CDR1 SEHNR, CDR2 FQNEAQ (reference sequence). V dropped 4 bases and J dropped 4; count of bases not matched to a gene: 12. The CDR3 reads CASSSQGGALGTEAFF. CDR3 DNA: TGTGCCAGCAGCTCCCAAGGGGGCGCTTTGGGCACTGAAGCTTTCTTT.

The chain's CDR3 is CASGTGQNTEAFF. CDR3 DNA: TGTGCCAGCGGAACGGGACAGAACACTGAAGCTTTCTTT. The chain recombines TRBV27 with TRBJ1-1; TRBD1 is a possible D gene (6 bases). This CDR3 comprises 13 residues. The germline V gene encodes CDR1 MNHEY and CDR2 SMNVEV (reference sequence). V was pared by 8 bases and J by 1 base, with 11 bases between.

In its sample, this clone was seen once. The chain carries TRBV12-5 and TRBJ2-3, with 7 nucleotides matching TRBD1. Germline CDR1 LGHNT, CDR2 FRNRAP. The V segment lost 4 bases and the J segment 2 bases; nucleotides outside the gene matches: 6. This CDR3 is 15 amino acids long. In nucleotides, the CDR3 is TGTGCTAGTGGTTCGAGGGGGCCCCCCACAGATACGCAGTATTTT. Translation: CASGSRGPPTDTQYF.